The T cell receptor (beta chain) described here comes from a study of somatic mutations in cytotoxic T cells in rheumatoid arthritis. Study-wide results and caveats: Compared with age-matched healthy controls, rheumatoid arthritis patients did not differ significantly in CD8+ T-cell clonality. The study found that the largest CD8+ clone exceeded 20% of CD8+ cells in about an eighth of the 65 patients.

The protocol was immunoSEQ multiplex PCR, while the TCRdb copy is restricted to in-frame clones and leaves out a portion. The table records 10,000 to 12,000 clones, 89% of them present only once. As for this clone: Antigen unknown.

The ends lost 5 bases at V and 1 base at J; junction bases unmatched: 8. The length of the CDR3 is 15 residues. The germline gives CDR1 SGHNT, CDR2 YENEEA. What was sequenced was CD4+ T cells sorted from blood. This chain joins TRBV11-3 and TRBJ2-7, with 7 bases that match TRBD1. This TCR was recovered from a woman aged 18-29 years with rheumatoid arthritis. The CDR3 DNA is TGTGCCAGCAGCCCCGGGACAGCTGCTTCCTACGAGCAGTACTTC. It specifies CASSPGTAASYEQYF.